This T cell receptor beta chain was observed in a study of CD8 T cells in Susac syndrome. V dropped 3 bases and J dropped 3; count of bases not matched to a gene: 2. In germline, CDR1 is MDHEN, CDR2 SYDVKM. The CDR3 is made up of 14 amino acids. Multiple sclerosis controls were treatment-naive patients with stable or active relapsing-remitting disease. Both CD4+ and CD8+ T cells were negatively isolated, and TEMRA cells underwent FACS enrichment. RNA, at about 0.45 to 1 ug, was reverse transcribed with random hexamers. The immunoSEQ assay covered 54 Vbeta and 13 Jbeta segments for CDR3. One entry per CDR3 protein results from TCRdb running MiXCR on the immunoSEQ multiplex PCR reads. The sample records approximately 300,000 distinct CDR3 sequences, over 75% being singletons.

The rearrangement uses TRBV28 and TRBJ2-7; TRBD2 matches at 10 bases. This sequence was found in a human donor with multiple sclerosis. Sequenced: CD8+ T cells from PBMCs. This CDR3 is CASSFSSGGYEQYF. The CDR3 DNA follows: TGTGCCAGCAGTTTTTCTAGCGGGGGCTACGAGCAGTACTTC.